The entry below gives a single T cell receptor (beta chain) sequence along with its context. Donation came from healthy Caucasian individuals in Russia who were aged roughly 6 to 95. Each sample had at least 6 million PBMCs isolated. A second PCR of roughly 7 to 11 cycles used a sample-barcoded 5' primer and a J-beta primer mix. Every single cDNA molecule received a tag from a template-switch adaptor with 12 random nucleotides. TCRdb redid the calling of the 5' RACE reads with MiXCR, one entry per CDR3 protein. This sample has roughly 1,500,000 distinct CDR3 sequences; approximately 38% occur once, and the top ten carry 7% to 9%. The sample comes from a study of blood T cells in healthy people across ages. Germline assignment: CDR1 MNHEY and CDR2 SVGEGT. CDR3 length equals 14 residues. Trimming removed 3 bases at V and 3 bases at J, with 12 bases between.

The sequence was obtained from a woman between 18 and 29 years old in good health. V is TRBV6-2 or TRBV6-3 and J is TRBJ2-7, with a possible D match to TRBD2 (6 bases). The sample was blood. This CDR3 reads CASSYPQGLYEQYF. Written as DNA, the CDR3 is TGTGCCAGCAGTTATCCCCAGGGACTCTACGAGCAGTACTTC.